The 20 T cell receptor beta chains below come from one sample, sequenced in a study of cytomegalovirus exposure and HLA in healthy donors (dated 2017 in TCRdb). The library came from the immunoSEQ multiplex PCR assay. A mixture of 60 forward primers for TCR Vbeta segments and 13 reverse primers for TCR Jbeta segments was used in the multiplex PCR. TCRdb mirrors the immuneACCESS table, restricted to in-frame sequences. Some clones are absent from its copies; in checked studies, under half trace to an unresolved V gene, and the reason for the others is unknown. The sample table lists around 170,000 clones, around 77% of them with a count of one. Roughly 2.3% of the sample goes to the ten largest clones. The sequenced sample consisted of PBMCs. These receptor sequences come from a man in his 60s in good health and CMV-seronegative.

The rearrangement links TRBV4-2 to TRBJ2-3; 10 positions agree with TRBD2. In germline, CDR1 is LGHNA, CDR2 YNFKEQ. After removal of 0 bases from V and 4 bases from J, the junction contained 7 bases not matched to a gene. The CDR3 runs 17 residues. CDR3 in DNA: TGTGCCAGCAGCCAAGAGTCCAGCGGGAGGGCCGCAGATACGCAGTATTTT. This encodes CASSQESSGRAADTQYF.

The J gene is TRBJ2-7, the V gene TRBV27; D perhaps matches TRBD1 (6 bases). Germline CDR1 reads MNHEY; CDR2 reads SMNVEV (reference sequence). The V end was cut by 6 bases, the J end by 6 bases, with 21 bases between. The CDR3 sequence is 15 residues long. CDR3 in DNA: TGTGCCAGCAGAAAAACAGGGAGTGTGTCCACCGAGCAGTACTTC. Translation: CASRKTGSVSTEQYF.

The chain has TRBV6-4 and TRBJ2-7; D possibly corresponds to TRBD1 (6 bases). V was shortened by 5 bases and J by 3 bases, with 17 bases between the two germline ends. Per germline, CDR1 MRHNA and CDR2 SNTAGT. The CDR3 sequence is 15 residues long. CDR3 nucleotide sequence: TGTGCCAGCAGTTACCCCAGGACAGCCAACTACGAGCAGTACTTC. Residues: CASSYPRTANYEQYF.

The chain recombines TRBV7-3 with TRBJ2-3; 7 bases align to TRBD2. With 5 bases clipped from V and 0 bases from J, the junction kept 5 bases outside the gene matches. The CDR3 covers 15 residues. Looked up from germline, CDR1 is SGHTA and CDR2 is FQGTGA. CDR3 sequence (DNA): TGTGCCAGCAGCCCACTAGCGTTTAGCACAGATACGCAGTATTTT. Amino acids: CASSPLAFSTDTQYF.

V usage is TRBV5-5 and J usage is TRBJ2-7, with D perhaps matching TRBD2 (5 bases). CDR1 is SGHKS and CDR2 is YYEKEE in the germline V gene (reference sequence). V lost 2 bases, J lost 4 bases, and 13 bases lay in between. CDR3 length: 14 amino acids. The CDR3 nucleotides read TGTGCCAGCAGCTTTCAGCCTGGACTTTACGAGCAGTACTTC. It yields the protein CASSFQPGLYEQYF.

This clone turned up a few times. The rearrangement joins TRBV2 to TRBJ1-5; maybe TRBD1 (5 bases). The CDR3 spans 15 residues. V gave up 2 bases and J gave up 3 bases, with 11 bases separating them. Germline-derived CDR1 and CDR2 are SNHLY and FYNNEI. CDR3 in amino acids: CASSERSGSNQPQHF. CDR3 nucleotides: TGTGCCAGCAGTGAACGCTCAGGGTCCAATCAGCCCCAGCATTTT.

The chain recombines TRBV2 with TRBJ2-3; 7 positions match TRBD1. V trimming: 4 bases; J trimming: 2 bases; junction bases outside the gene matches: 6. The germline V gene has CDR1 SNHLY and CDR2 FYNNEI. CDR3 length: 15 residues. In DNA, the CDR3 is TGTGCCAGCAGTGCGGGACAGCTTACCACAGATACGCAGTATTTT. This gives the protein CASSAGQLTTDTQYF.

The table lists this clone with a few counts. The genes are TRBV2 and TRBJ1-5, with a tentative D call TRBD1 (5 bases). The V gene lost 6 bases and the J gene lost 0 bases, with 6 bases spanning the gap. Germline CDR1 reads SNHLY; CDR2 reads FYNNEI. CDR3 length equals 13 residues. The CDR3 DNA follows: TGTGCCAGCAGCCAGGGTAGCAATCAGCCCCAGCATTTT. Translated: CASSQGSNQPQHF.

J is TRBJ1-2 and V is TRBV5-4; tentative D call: TRBD1 (5 bases). This CDR3 is 13 amino acids long. Germline V gene data show CDR1 as SGHNT and CDR2 as YYREEE (reference sequence). V was pared by 0 bases and J by 4 bases, with 7 bases between. DNA for the CDR3: TGTGCCAGCAGCTTGGAAGGGGTCTATGGCTACACCTTC. It translates to CASSLEGVYGYTF.

This clone came up once. This chain connects TRBV25-1 to TRBJ1-1; D unclear. Trimming took off 6 bases at V and 1 base at J, with 9 bases between the two ends. The CDR3 loop spans 13 amino acids. Germline V CDR1 and CDR2: MGHDK, SYGVNS. The CDR3 here is CASSRGGNTEAFF. CDR3 nucleotides: TGTGCCAGCAGCCGAGGAGGGAACACTGAAGCTTTCTTT.

On this clone: This CDR3 is also generated by other DNA sequences in the sample. The rearrangement uses TRBV6-5 and TRBJ2-5, with D perhaps matching TRBD1 (6 bases). The J call may be incorrect, as the DNA end agrees better with TRBJ2-7. Per germline, CDR1 MNHEY and CDR2 SVGAGI. This CDR3 is 14 amino acids long. The CDR3 bases are TGTGCCAGCAGTTACTCCAGGGGTTCCTACGAGCAGTACTTC. This codes for CASSYSRGSYEQYF.

The chain uses TRBV7-8 and TRBJ2-3; the match to TRBD1 covers 9 bases. CDR3 length: 15 residues. The J segment lost 3 bases and the V segment lost 6 bases, leaving 7 bases of the junction unmatched. Per the germline V gene, CDR1 is SGHVS and CDR2 is FQNEAQ. The CDR3 loop is CASSHRGLGTDTQYF. In DNA, the CDR3 is TGTGCCAGCAGTCACAGGGGGCTCGGGACAGATACGCAGTATTTT. The full variable domain, its missing parts supplied by reference TRBV7-8 and TRBJ2-3, is GAGVSQSPRYKVAKRGQDVALRCDPISGHVSLFWYQQALGQGPEFLTYFQNEAQLDKSGLPSDRFFAERPEGSVSTLKIQRTQQEDSAVYLCASSHRGLGTDTQYFGPGTRLTVL.

A single count supports this clone. V and J are TRBV2 and TRBJ2-1; 15 nucleotides agree with TRBD2. After removal of 5 bases from V and 3 bases from J, the junction contained 14 bases not matched to a gene. From germline, CDR1 is SNHLY and CDR2 FYNNEI. This CDR3 is built from 20 residues. The CDR3 protein is CASSYTPGLAGGPYYNEQFF. The CDR3 region has the DNA TGTGCCAGCAGTTACACTCCGGGACTAGCGGGGGGCCCCTACTACAATGAGCAGTTCTTC.

The chain combines TRBV29-1 with TRBJ1-1; D unresolved. V lost 3 bases and J 1 base, leaving 9 bases between the germline ends. This CDR3 has 13 amino acids. Germline CDR1 SQVTM, CDR2 ANQGSEA. CDR3 bases: TGCAGCGTTGATGAGACGGGGAACACTGAAGCTTTCTTT. Protein product: CSVDETGNTEAFF.

The chain combines TRBV4-2 with TRBJ2-7; 9 bases match TRBD2. The CDR3 length is 18 residues. V shed 0 bases and J 0 bases; nucleotides not matched to a gene: 9. Germline V gives CDR1 LGHNA, CDR2 YNFKEQ. CDR3: CASSQDRASGALSYEQYF. The CDR3 DNA sequence: TGTGCCAGCAGCCAAGACAGGGCTAGCGGGGCGCTCTCCTACGAGCAGTACTTC.

The V call is TRBV25-1, the J call TRBJ1-1, with 10 bases lining up with TRBD1. The germline V gene has CDR1 MGHDK and CDR2 SYGVNS. The CDR3 has 15 amino acids. Trimming took 3 bases from V and 1 from J; bases not matched to a gene: 2. This chain's CDR3 is CASSEWTGGNTEAFF. As DNA, the CDR3 is TGTGCCAGCAGTGAGTGGACAGGGGGGAACACTGAAGCTTTCTTT.

This chain connects TRBV30 to TRBJ1-2; D is perhaps TRBD1 (5 bases). Per the germline V gene, CDR1 is GTSNPN and CDR2 is SVGIG (reference sequence). The CDR3 consists of 13 residues. V was pared by 3 bases and J by 1 base, with 9 bases between. CDR3 sequence reads: CAWRPTVNYGYTF. CDR3 DNA: TGTGCCTGGAGGCCGACAGTTAACTATGGCTACACCTTC. Based on the CDR3 plus reference TRBV30 and TRBJ1-2, the full variable domain is SQTIHQWPATLVQPVGSPLSLECTVEGTSNPNLYWYRQAAGRGLQLLFYSVGIGQISSEVPQNLSASRPQDRQFILSSKKLLLSDSGFYLCAWRPTVNYGYTFGSGTRLTVV.

With respect to this clone: Sequence at one end of the junction differs from germline and may be a read error. The chain links TRBV7-7 to TRBJ2-3, with D possibly being TRBD2 (6 bases). The CDR3 consists of 15 residues. The germline V gene has CDR1 SSHAT and CDR2 FNYEAQ (reference sequence). DNA for the CDR3: TGTGCTAGCAGCTTATCGGGGGAGAGCACAGATACGCAGTATTTT. Translated: CASSLSGESTDTQYF.

CDR3 bases: TGTGCCATCAGTGAGTCTCCCAGGGATGGCTACACCTTC. Its translation is CAISESPRDGYTF. This sequence joins TRBV10-3 and TRBJ1-2; a possible D gene is TRBD1 (5 bases). Trimming cost V 0 bases and J 6 bases, with 8 bases left between them. This CDR3 has 13 residues. Germline loops: CDR1 ENHRY, CDR2 SYGVKD.

This clone was counted only a few times. Sequence at one end of the junction differs from germline and may be a read error. The chain combines TRBV6-1 with TRBJ1-2, with 7 positions matching TRBD1. Germline V CDR1 and CDR2: MNHNS, SASEGT. CDR3 length: 15 amino acids. The CDR3 DNA sequence: TGTGCCAGCAGTGAAACCCCGGGACAGCCCTATGGCTACCCCTTC. Encoded protein: CASSETPGQPYGYPF.